This record covers a single T cell receptor beta chain. This entry is derived from a study of blood T cell repertoires in COVID-19. The CDR3 loop spans 14 amino acids. The V gene lost 4 bases and the J gene lost 4 bases, with 12 bases spanning the gap. Germline V CDR1 and CDR2: LGHNA, YNFKEQ. In the original analysis: Amplifying reference gene primers gave estimates of nucleated cell counts. Assay: immunoSEQ multiplex PCR; the TCRdb copy retains only in-frame clones and omits some. V, J and clone size reflect that table, while D and trimming were determined from the DNA. Seen here are about 180,000 clones, about 80% observed once, and the top ten hold roughly 28%.

The J gene is TRBJ2-3, the V gene TRBV4-2; tentatively, D is TRBD2 (5 bases). Sequences were obtained from peripheral blood. The TCR was taken from a woman aged 70-85 years with acute or convalescent COVID-19. CDR3 loop: CASSRVGAADTQYF. Written as DNA, the CDR3 is TGTGCCAGCAGCCGAGTGGGAGCCGCAGATACGCAGTATTTT.